These 15 T cell receptor beta chains were sequenced from one sample in a study of cytomegalovirus exposure and HLA in healthy donors. The primer mix had 60 Vbeta and 13 Jbeta primers. Repertoires were generated with immunoSEQ multiplex PCR, while TCRdb's copy carries only in-frame clones and drops some. Among approximately 100,000 clones listed, 60% to 70% were seen once. Sequenced material: PBMCs. The origin of the receptors is a woman aged 50 to 60 in good health and CMV-seronegative.

The chain employs TRBV2 and TRBJ1-2; unclear D gene. This CDR3 contains 12 residues. The V gene's germline CDR1 is SNHLY and CDR2 FYNNEI. Between the trimmed V and J ends, which lost 7 bases and 0 bases, there was a span of 6 bases. CDR3 region: CASTQANYGYTF. The DNA for the CDR3 is TGTGCCAGCACGCAGGCTAACTATGGCTACACCTTC.

This chain links TRBV6-6 with TRBJ1-1; a weak D match, TRBD1 (6 bases). V gave up 6 bases and J gave up 1 base, with 12 bases separating them. This CDR3 has 14 residues. CDR1 is MNHNY, CDR2 SVGAGI, per germline (reference sequence). The chain's CDR3 is CASSRQEANTEAFF. CDR3 in DNA: TGTGCCAGCAGCCGACAGGAGGCGAACACTGAAGCTTTCTTT.

The V and J genes are TRBV18 and TRBJ1-3; unclear D gene. With 2 bases removed from V and 9 bases from J, the gap between germline ends came to 23 bases. Germline lookup yields CDR1 KGHSH and CDR2 LQKENI. The CDR3 runs 17 residues. CDR3 nucleotide sequence: TGTGCCAGCTCACCAAAGAAGACGGGCGGGTTCGATAGCACCATATATTTT. It codes for CASSPKKTGGFDSTIYF.

This clone was recorded a few times. This CDR3 is CASSLAGVMNTEAFF. CDR3 DNA: TGTGCCAGCAGCTTGGCAGGGGTGATGAACACTGAAGCTTTCTTT. The chain carries TRBV7-9 and TRBJ1-1; D may be TRBD1 (6 bases). The CDR3 has 15 amino acids. The germline gives CDR1 SEHNR, CDR2 FQNEAQ (reference sequence). V shed 3 bases and J shed 0 bases, with 11 bases lying between them.

This sequence joins TRBV11-2 and TRBJ2-1; possible D gene TRBD1, 5 bases. Trimming took 5 bases from V and 4 from J, leaving 9 bases between them. The germline V gene encodes CDR1 SGHAT and CDR2 FQNNGV. The CDR3 runs to 13 residues. The CDR3 reads CASSQQEYNEQFF. CDR3 nucleotides: TGTGCCAGCAGCCAACAGGAGTACAATGAGCAGTTCTTC.

CDR3 loop: CASNRLGFRETQYF. CDR3 DNA: TGTGCCAGCAACCGGCTCGGATTCAGGGAGACCCAGTACTTC. The chain links TRBV7-9 to TRBJ2-5; D ambiguous. Trimming cost V 7 bases and J 5 bases, with 17 bases left between them. CDR1 and CDR2 from the germline V gene are SEHNR and FQNEAQ (reference sequence). The CDR3 is made up of 14 amino acids.

This chain joins TRBV5-1 and TRBJ2-1; D is uncertain. The CDR3 length is 13 residues. Germline CDR1 SGHRS, CDR2 YFSETQ. V was shortened by 0 bases and J by 3 bases, with 4 bases between the two germline ends. DNA of the CDR3: TGCGCCAGCAGCTTGGGTATCTACAATGAGCAGTTCTTC. Residues: CASSLGIYNEQFF.

Only a few counts were recorded for this clone. V gene TRBV15 combines with J gene TRBJ2-1; 10 bases match TRBD2. V shed 1 base and J 9 bases; nucleotides not matched to a gene: 6. CDR1 is LNHNV and CDR2 is YYDKDF in the germline V gene (reference sequence). This CDR3 region has 15 residues. CDR3: CATSRASGGASEQFF. Here the CDR3 DNA reads TGTGCCACCAGCAGAGCCAGCGGGGGGGCTTCTGAGCAGTTCTTC.

This clone was detected only once. This chain connects TRBV18 to TRBJ2-5, with D possibly TRBD2 on 6 matching bases. Germline CDR1 reads KGHSH; CDR2 reads LQKENI. This CDR3 comprises 14 residues. CDR3 sequence: CATRGESGEETQYF. For the CDR3, the DNA is TGTGCAACACGAGGGGAGTCGGGAGAGGAGACCCAGTACTTC.

In this sample, this clone turned up a few times. The chain links TRBV19 to TRBJ2-1; 11 bases agree with TRBD2. After removal of 2 bases from V and 5 bases from J, the junction contained 5 bases not matched to a gene. Germline CDR1 is LNHDA and CDR2 is SQIVND (reference sequence). The CDR3 totals 16 residues. CDR3: CASSILAGGPNNEQFF. The CDR3 nucleotides read TGTGCCAGTAGTATACTAGCGGGAGGCCCGAACAATGAGCAGTTCTTC.

The chain is built from TRBV7-2 and TRBJ1-2, with D unclear. Trimming stripped 3 bases from V and 4 bases from J, with 9 bases between. CDR1 and CDR2 from the germline V gene are SGHTA and FQGNSA. The CDR3 runs 13 residues. The CDR3: CASSFSEVYGYTF. CDR3 nucleotides: TGTGCCAGCAGCTTCTCGGAGGTCTATGGCTACACCTTC. The full variable domain, completed using reference TRBV7-2 and TRBJ1-2, is GAGVSQSPSNKVTEKGKDVELRCDPISGHTALYWYRQSLGQGLEFLIYFQGNSAPDKSGLPSDRFSAERTGGSVSTLTIQRTQQEDSAVYLCASSFSEVYGYTFGSGTRLTVV.

The chain joins TRBV2 to TRBJ2-4; D is possibly TRBD1 (5 bases). Germline CDR1 SNHLY, CDR2 FYNNEI. V was trimmed by 11 bases and J by 5 bases, leaving 19 bases between them. The CDR3 spans 14 residues. In nucleotides, the CDR3 is TGTGCCTCACACTACAGGCGGATCGAAAACATTCAGTACTTC. Protein: CASHYRRIENIQYF.

V gene TRBV28 combines with J gene TRBJ2-1, with 15 bases that match TRBD2. The CDR3 consists of 15 residues. Germline V lookup: CDR1 MDHEN, CDR2 SYDVKM. The V and J ends lost 5 bases and 8 bases, in that order; junction bases with no gene match: 4. The CDR3 DNA reads TGTGCCAGCAGTGGGGGACTAGCGGGGGGTCATGAGCAGTTCTTC. This gives the protein CASSGGLAGGHEQFF.

The V call is TRBV30, the J call TRBJ1-4, with 8 bases matching TRBD1. This CDR3 is built from 13 residues. Looked up from germline, CDR1 is GTSNPN and CDR2 is SVGIG (reference sequence). V shed 4 bases, J shed 8 bases, and the junction held 6 bases outside the gene matches. CDR3 residues: CAWTTGEGEKLFF. The DNA for the CDR3 is TGTGCCTGGACGACAGGGGAGGGAGAAAAACTGTTTTTT.

The CDR3 nucleotides are TGTGCCAGCAGCTTGTGGGTTGGGGACAGGGGAAACTATGGCTACACCTTC. It codes for CASSLWVGDRGNYGYTF. The chain carries TRBV5-6 and TRBJ1-2, with 10 bases fitting TRBD1. CDR3 length: 17 amino acids. V lost 1 base to trimming and J lost 2 bases; unmatched junction nucleotides: 8. Germline assignment: CDR1 SGHDT and CDR2 YYEEEE.